The next 3 T cell receptor beta chains were all read from a single sample in a study of T cell repertoires in cytomegalovirus infection. TCRdb re-called the reads through MiXCR, storing one row per CDR3 protein. Among about 830,000 distinct CDR3 sequences listed, about 33% were seen once. Their recognized antigens are unknown. This sample comprised cultured CD8+ T cells from PBMCs, obtained from culture after CMV antigen stimulation. These receptors came from a human donor in good health (CMV status not recorded). Some clones in this sample may be carry-over from other donors' samples.

This clonotype has just a few counts. V and J are TRBV20-1 and TRBJ2-4; tentatively, D is TRBD1 (6 bases). Germline lookup yields CDR1 DFQATT and CDR2 SNEGSKA (reference sequence). V was shortened by 0 bases and J by 0 bases, with 18 bases between the two germline ends. This CDR3 comprises 18 residues. The CDR3 bases are TGCAGTGCTAGAGATCGAACAGGGCGCGATCTAGCCAAAAACATTCAGTACTTC. It is translated as CSARDRTGRDLAKNIQYF.

The chain joins TRBV13 to TRBJ1-6; 7 bases are a match to TRBD1. Unmatched junction bases numbered 4, after V lost 4 bases and J lost 10 bases. The CDR3 covers 13 residues. Germline V lookup: CDR1 PRHDT, CDR2 FYEKMQ (reference sequence). The CDR3 spells CASSSDRRSPLHF. CDR3 nucleotide sequence: TGTGCCAGCAGCTCGGACAGGAGATCACCCCTCCACTTT.

In the case of this clonotype: A junction end diverges from the germline sequence, so it may reflect a read error. The CDR3 is CVSRQDRSTNEKLFF. The CDR3 region has the DNA TGTGTCAGCAGGCAAGACAGATCAACTAATGAAAAACTGTTTTTT. The chain recombines TRBV7-6 with TRBJ1-4; maybe TRBD1 (5 bases). In germline, CDR1 is SGHVS, CDR2 FNYEAQ. There are 15 residues in the CDR3.